The T cell receptor beta chain under discussion was sequenced for a study of T cell clones after liver transplantation. Study-level information: Post-transplant blood was tracked for graft-donor-reactive T cell clones identified in a pre-transplant mixed lymphocyte reaction. Draws occurred before transplant, before withdrawal, and after complete or failed withdrawal.

Sequenced by immunoSEQ multiplex PCR; TCRdb stores in-frame clones only, minus some. The sample contains tens of thousands of clones, roughly 80% of which appear only once. The CDR3 covers 17 residues. With 6 bases clipped from V and 7 bases from J, the junction kept 19 bases outside the gene matches. Germline lookup yields CDR1 MNHEY and CDR2 SMNVEV (reference sequence). CD3+CD4+ and CD3+CD8+ cells were FACS-sorted from thawed unstimulated PBMCs. The TCR was taken from a human donor who received a liver transplant. The sequenced sample was CD4+ T cells from blood, obtained before liver transplant. V and J are TRBV27 and TRBJ1-2, with 8 nucleotides matching TRBD1. CDR3 loop: CASRARGDRDRMGGYTF. Written as DNA, the CDR3 is TGTGCCAGCAGGGCGAGGGGCGACCGGGACAGGATGGGTGGCTACACCTTC.